This is a list of T cell receptor beta chains from one sample in a study of technical replicates of blood from a few donors. Clones were sequenced by immunoSEQ multiplex PCR, and TCRdb holds only the in-frame ones, with some missing. The sample lists roughly 60,000 clones, 65% to 90% seen once, with around 5.1% in the top ten. Sequenced: PBMCs. The receptors derive from a human donor in good health. Some clones in this sample may be carry-over from other donors' samples. Both conserved end residues are part of each CDR3.

v_gene | len | CDR3aa
TRBV7-2 | 13 | CASSWGAAYEQYF
TRBV7-9 | 12 | CASNGQGGRGVF
TRBV11-2 | 15 | CASSLSPKREVLQYF
TRBV5-4 | 15 | CASSRQDLGGNTIYF
TRBV18 | 15 | CASSYVAGGVNEQFF
TRBV30 | 15 | CAWGASGRAGNIQYF
TRBV19 | 13 | CASYSWTNEKLFF
TRBV11-3 | 13 | CASSFTGNTEAFF
TRBV11-2 | 15 | CASRRGMSAPYEQYF
TRBV10-3 | 15 | CATTLVGQGASEAFF
TRBV4-2 | 16 | CASSHGQGAAYNEQFF
TRBV11-3 | 15 | CASSRSGPNGGEQFF
TRBV9 | 19 | CASSVAPATSGGSYNEQFF
TRBV4-3 | 15 | CASSQEVEDNYEQYF
TRBV2 | 11 | CVQGSSYGYTF
TRBV27 | 15 | CASSLYPDRGYGYTF
TRBV2 | 17 | CASSVILGQGMNTEAFF
TRBV4-3 | 16 | CASSQDWASKAYEQYF
TRBV29-1 | 13 | CSVGGRGNTEAFF
TRBV1 | 12 | CTSIYSNQPQHF
TRBV7-8 | 16 | CASSLAGGISGSPLHF
TRBV19 | 12 | CASIEVCYGYTF
TRBV30 | 13 | CAWSREGVGELFF
TRBV7-9 | 14 | CASSLDRTNYEQYF
TRBV5-6 | 16 | CASSPLGGSRGSPLHF
TRBV19 | 15 | CASSDLAGSSYEQYF
TRBV25-1 | 12 | CASAGMLREQFF
TRBV4-3 | 14 | CASSPNPRGETQYF
TRBV5-5 | 17 | CASSYGHVAPGANVLTF
TRBV15 | 14 | CATSSGGAEETQYF
TRBV9 | 13 | CASSVGGMDIQYF
TRBV5-1 | 16 | CASRTGGGASYNEQFF